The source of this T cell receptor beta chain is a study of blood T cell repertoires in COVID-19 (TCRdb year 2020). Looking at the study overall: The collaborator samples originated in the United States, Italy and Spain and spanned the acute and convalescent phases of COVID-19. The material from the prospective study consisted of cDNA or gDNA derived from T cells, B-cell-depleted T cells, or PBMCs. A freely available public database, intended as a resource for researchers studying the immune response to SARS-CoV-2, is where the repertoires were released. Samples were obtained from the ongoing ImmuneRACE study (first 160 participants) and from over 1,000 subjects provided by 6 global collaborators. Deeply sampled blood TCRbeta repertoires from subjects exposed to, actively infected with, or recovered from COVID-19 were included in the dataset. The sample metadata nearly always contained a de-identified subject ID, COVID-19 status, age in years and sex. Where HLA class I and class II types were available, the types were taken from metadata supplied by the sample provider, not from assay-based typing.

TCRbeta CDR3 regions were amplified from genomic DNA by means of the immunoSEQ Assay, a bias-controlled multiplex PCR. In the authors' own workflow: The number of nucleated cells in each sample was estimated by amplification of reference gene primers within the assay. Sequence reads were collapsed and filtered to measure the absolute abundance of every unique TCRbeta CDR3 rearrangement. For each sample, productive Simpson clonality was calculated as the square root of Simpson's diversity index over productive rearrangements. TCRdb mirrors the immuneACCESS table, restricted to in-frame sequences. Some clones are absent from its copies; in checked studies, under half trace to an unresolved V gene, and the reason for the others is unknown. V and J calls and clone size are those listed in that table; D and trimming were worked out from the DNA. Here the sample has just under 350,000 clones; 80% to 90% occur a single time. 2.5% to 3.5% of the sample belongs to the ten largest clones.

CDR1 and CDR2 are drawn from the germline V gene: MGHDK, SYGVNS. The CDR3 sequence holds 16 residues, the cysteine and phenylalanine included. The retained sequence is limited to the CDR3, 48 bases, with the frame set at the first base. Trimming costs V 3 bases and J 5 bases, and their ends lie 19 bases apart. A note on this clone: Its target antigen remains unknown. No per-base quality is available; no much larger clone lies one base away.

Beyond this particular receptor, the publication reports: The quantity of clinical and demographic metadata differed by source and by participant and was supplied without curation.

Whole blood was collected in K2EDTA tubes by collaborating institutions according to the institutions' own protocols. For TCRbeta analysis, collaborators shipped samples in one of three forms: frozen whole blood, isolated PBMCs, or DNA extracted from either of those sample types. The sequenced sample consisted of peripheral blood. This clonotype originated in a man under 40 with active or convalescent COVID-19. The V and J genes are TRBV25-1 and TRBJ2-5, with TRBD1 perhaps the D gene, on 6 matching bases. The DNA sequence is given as TGTGCCAGCAGTGATTTGGGACACCGGACAAGGGAGACCCAGTACTTC. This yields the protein CASSDLGHRTRETQYF.